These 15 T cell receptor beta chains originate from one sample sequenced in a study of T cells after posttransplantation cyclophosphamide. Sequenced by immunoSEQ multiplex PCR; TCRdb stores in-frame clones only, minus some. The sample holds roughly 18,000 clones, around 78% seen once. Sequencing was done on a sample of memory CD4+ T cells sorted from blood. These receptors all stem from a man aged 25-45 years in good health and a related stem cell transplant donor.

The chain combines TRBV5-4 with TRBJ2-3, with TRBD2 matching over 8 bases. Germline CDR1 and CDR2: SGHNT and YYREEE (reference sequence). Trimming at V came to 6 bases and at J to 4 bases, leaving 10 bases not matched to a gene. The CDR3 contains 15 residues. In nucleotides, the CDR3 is TGTGCCAGCACCCTTAAGCGGGGGACTGCAGATACGCAGTATTTT. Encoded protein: CASTLKRGTADTQYF. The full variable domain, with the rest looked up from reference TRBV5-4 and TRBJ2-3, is ETGVTQSPTHLIKTRGQQVTLRCSSQSGHNTVSWYQQALGQGPQFIFQYYREEENGRGNFPPRFSGLQFPNYSSELNVNALELDDSALYLCASTLKRGTADTQYFGPGTRLTVL.

The CDR3 sequence: CASSTTGGRSPLHF. In DNA form, the CDR3 reads TGTGCCAGCAGCACAACAGGGGGCCGGTCACCCCTCCACTTT. The rearrangement joins TRBV7-2 to TRBJ1-6; 9 nucleotides line up with TRBD1. The germline gives CDR1 SGHTA, CDR2 FQGNSA. Trimming removed 5 bases from V and 10 bases from J; junction bases left unmatched: 6. The CDR3 covers 14 residues.

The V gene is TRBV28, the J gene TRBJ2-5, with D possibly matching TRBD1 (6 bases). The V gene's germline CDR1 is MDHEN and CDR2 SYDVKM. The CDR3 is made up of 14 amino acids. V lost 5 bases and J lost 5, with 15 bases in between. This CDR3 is CASSLVQGGETQYF. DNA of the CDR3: TGTGCCAGCAGTCTAGTACAGGGCGGGGAGACCCAGTACTTC.

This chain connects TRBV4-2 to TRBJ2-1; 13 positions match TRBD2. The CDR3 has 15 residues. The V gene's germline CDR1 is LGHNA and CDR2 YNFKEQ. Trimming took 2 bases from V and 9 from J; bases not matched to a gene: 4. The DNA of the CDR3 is TGTGCCAGCAGCCAAACTAGCGGGGGGGCCTTTGAGCAGTTCTTC. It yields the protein CASSQTSGGAFEQFF.

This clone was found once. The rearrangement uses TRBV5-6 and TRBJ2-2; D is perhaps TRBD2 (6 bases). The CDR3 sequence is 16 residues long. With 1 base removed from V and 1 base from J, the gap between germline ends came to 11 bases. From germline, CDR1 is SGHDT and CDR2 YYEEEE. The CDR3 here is CASSLLGRGNTGELFF. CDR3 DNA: TGTGCCAGCAGCTTGCTTGGGCGGGGGAACACCGGGGAGCTGTTTTTT.

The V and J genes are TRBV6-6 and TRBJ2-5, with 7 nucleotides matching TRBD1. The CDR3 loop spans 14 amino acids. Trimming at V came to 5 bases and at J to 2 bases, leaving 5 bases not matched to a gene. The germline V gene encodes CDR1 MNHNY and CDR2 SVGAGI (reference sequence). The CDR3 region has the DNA TGTGCCAGCAGTGACAGGGTGGGGCAAGAGACCCAGTACTTC. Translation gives CASSDRVGQETQYF.

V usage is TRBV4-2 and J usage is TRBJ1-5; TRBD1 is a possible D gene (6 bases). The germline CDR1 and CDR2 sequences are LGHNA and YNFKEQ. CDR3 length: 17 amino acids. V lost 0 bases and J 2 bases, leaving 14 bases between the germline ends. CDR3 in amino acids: CASSQEWGGLGNQPQHF. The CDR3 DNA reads TGTGCCAGCAGCCAAGAATGGGGGGGGCTTGGCAATCAGCCCCAGCATTTT.

The CDR3 is CASSLGGLYQETQYF. The CDR3, as DNA: TGTGCCAGCAGCTTGGGAGGGTTGTACCAAGAGACCCAGTACTTC. The V and J genes are TRBV5-4 and TRBJ2-5; D is perhaps TRBD2 (5 bases). V was clipped by 0 bases and J by 0 bases, with 9 bases between them. Germline V gene data show CDR1 as SGHNT and CDR2 as YYREEE (reference sequence). The CDR3 has 15 amino acids.

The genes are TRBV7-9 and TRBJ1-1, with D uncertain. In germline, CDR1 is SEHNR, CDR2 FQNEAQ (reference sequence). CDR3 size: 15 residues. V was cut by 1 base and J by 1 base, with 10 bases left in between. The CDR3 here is CASSLVSGANTEAFF. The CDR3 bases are TGTGCCAGCAGCTTAGTGTCGGGAGCGAACACTGAAGCTTTCTTT. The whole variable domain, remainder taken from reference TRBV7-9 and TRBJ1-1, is DTGVSQNPRHKITKRGQNVTFRCDPISEHNRLYWYRQTLGQGPEFLTYFQNEAQLEKSRLLSDRFSAERPKGSFSTLEIQRTEQGDSAMYLCASSLVSGANTEAFFGQGTRLTVV.

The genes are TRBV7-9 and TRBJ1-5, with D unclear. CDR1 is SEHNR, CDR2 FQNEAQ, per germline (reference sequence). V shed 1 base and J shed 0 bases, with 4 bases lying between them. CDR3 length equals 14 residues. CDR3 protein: CASSLVNSNQPQHF. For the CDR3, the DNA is TGTGCCAGCAGCTTAGTCAATAGCAATCAGCCCCAGCATTTT.

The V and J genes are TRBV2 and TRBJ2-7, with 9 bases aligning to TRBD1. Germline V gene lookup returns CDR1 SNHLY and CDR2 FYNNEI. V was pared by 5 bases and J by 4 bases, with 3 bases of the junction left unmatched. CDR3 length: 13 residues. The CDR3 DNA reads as TGTGCCAGCAGTATCGACAGGGGGTACGAGCAGTACTTC. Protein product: CASSIDRGYEQYF. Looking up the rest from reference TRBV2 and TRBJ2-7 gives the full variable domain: EPEVTQTPSHQVTQMGQEVILRCVPISNHLYFYWYRQILGQKVEFLVSFYNNEISEKSEIFDDQFSVERPDGSNFTLKIRSTKLEDSAMYFCASSIDRGYEQYFGPGTRLTVT.

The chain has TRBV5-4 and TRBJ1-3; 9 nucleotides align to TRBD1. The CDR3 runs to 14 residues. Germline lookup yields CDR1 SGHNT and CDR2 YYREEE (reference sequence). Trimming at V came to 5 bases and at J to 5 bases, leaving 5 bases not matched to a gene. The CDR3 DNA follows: TGTGCCAGCAGTTCTGGACAGGGGAGAAACACCATATATTTT. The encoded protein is CASSSGQGRNTIYF.

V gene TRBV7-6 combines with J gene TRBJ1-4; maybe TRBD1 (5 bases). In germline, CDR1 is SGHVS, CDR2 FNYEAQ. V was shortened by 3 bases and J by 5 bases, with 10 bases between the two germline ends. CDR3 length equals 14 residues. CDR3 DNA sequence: TGTGCCAGCAGCTTGGGGCCCCAAAATGAAAAACTGTTTTTT. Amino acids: CASSLGPQNEKLFF.

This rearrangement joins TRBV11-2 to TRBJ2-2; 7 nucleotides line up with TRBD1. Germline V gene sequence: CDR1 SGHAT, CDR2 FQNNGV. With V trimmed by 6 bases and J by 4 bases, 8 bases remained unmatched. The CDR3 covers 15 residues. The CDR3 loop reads CASRYPYRGTGELFF. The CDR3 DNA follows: TGTGCCAGCAGATATCCCTACAGGGGCACCGGGGAGCTGTTTTTT.

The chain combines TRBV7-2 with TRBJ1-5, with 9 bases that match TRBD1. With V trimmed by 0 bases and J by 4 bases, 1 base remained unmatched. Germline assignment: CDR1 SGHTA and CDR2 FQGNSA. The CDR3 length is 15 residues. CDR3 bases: TGTGCCAGCAGCTTAGCGACAGGGGGAAATCAGCCCCAGCATTTT. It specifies CASSLATGGNQPQHF. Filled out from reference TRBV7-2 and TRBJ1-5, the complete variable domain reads GAGVSQSPSNKVTEKGKDVELRCDPISGHTALYWYRQSLGQGLEFLIYFQGNSAPDKSGLPSDRFSAERTGGSVSTLTIQRTQQEDSAVYLCASSLATGGNQPQHFGDGTRLSIL.